This T cell receptor (beta chain) originates from a study of T cells in narcolepsy. General study findings and limits: Reportedly, autoreactive clonotypes were serially detected in patients' blood but not controls'.

This CDR3 region has 18 residues. Looked up from germline, CDR1 is LGHNA and CDR2 is YSLEER. V lost 0 bases to trimming and J lost 2 bases; unmatched junction nucleotides: 8. Details on this clone: Its antigen is not known.

Clones were read by immunoSEQ multiplex PCR, and TCRdb kept only the in-frame ones, dropping some. The table includes under 8,500 clones, about 63% detected once. The sequenced material came from CD45RA- memory CD8+ T cells from PBMCs. This TCR was sampled from a human donor with narcolepsy. The V call is TRBV4-3, the J call TRBJ2-1, with TRBD2 matching over 9 bases. Here the CDR3 DNA reads TGCGCCAGCAGCCAAGATGGTGGCGGGGGGGAACCCTACAATGAGCAGTTCTTC. Amino acid sequence: CASSQDGGGGEPYNEQFF.